Reported below is one T cell receptor beta chain. Its antigen is currently unknown. Ipilimumab CTLA-4 blockade and focal radiation were given to patients with chemo-refractory metastatic non-small-cell lung cancer. These data are taken from a study of radiotherapy plus CTLA-4 blockade in lung cancer. Study-level information: In roughly 19% of patients, objective responses were seen; approximately 30% had disease control. The study's findings and limits: Increased serum interferon-beta after radiation also reportedly predicted response strongly. Blood TCR clones of tumor origin expanded after radiotherapy plus ipilimumab.

Trimming took off 3 bases at V and 8 bases at J, with 10 bases between the two ends. CDR1 is MNHNS, CDR2 SASEGT, per germline. The CDR3 is 12 amino acids. Generated by immunoSEQ multiplex PCR, the TCRdb table keeps only in-frame clones and is missing some. In the table there are approximately 41,000 clones, approximately 68% of which are singletons. Sequencing used peripheral blood, obtained from a patient treated with radiotherapy plus ipilimumab. This sequence was found in a human donor with non-small cell lung cancer who had stable disease on radiotherapy plus ipilimumab. This rearrangement joins TRBV6-1 to TRBJ1-2; possible D gene TRBD1, 5 bases. DNA of the CDR3: TGTGCCAGCAGTGAGCAGGGTCGAGGCTACACCTTC. It specifies CASSEQGRGYTF.